One and the same sample provided the 13 T cell receptor beta chains below, sequenced in a study of cytomegalovirus exposure and HLA in healthy donors. The assay was immunoSEQ multiplex PCR, and TCRdb's table has in-frame clones only and misses some. The sample yields about 160,000 clones, about 90% seen once. The specimen was PBMCs. These receptors were obtained from a woman in her late teens or twenties in good health and CMV-seropositive.

V and J are TRBV21-1 and TRBJ1-4. TRBV21-1 is termed a pseudogene. The CDR3 runs 18 residues. The CDR3 nucleotides read TGTGCCACCACGATGACTGGGGTCCTACTAGCAACTAATGAAAAACTGTTTTTT. Translation gives CATTMTGVLLATNEKLFF.

The V and J genes are TRBV29-1 and TRBJ2-3; 8 bases line up with TRBD2. The CDR3 is 15 residues long. CDR1 and CDR2 from the germline V gene are SQVTM and ANQGSEA. With 1 base clipped from V and 4 bases from J, the junction kept 7 bases outside the gene matches. The CDR3 DNA reads TGCAGCGTTGAAGTTTTAGCGGGGAGAGCAGATACGCAGTATTTT. It encodes CSVEVLAGRADTQYF.

The V gene is TRBV6-6, the J gene TRBJ2-1; 8 bases are shared with TRBD2. V lost 0 bases and J lost 8; bases outside the gene matches: 6. CDR3 length: 15 amino acids. Germline lookup yields CDR1 MNHNY and CDR2 SVGAGI (reference sequence). The CDR3 here is CASSYSSGVGDEQFF. The CDR3, as DNA: TGTGCCAGCAGTTACTCTAGCGGGGTAGGTGATGAGCAGTTCTTC.

The gene calls are TRBV5-5 and TRBJ1-2; unclear D gene. The V end lost 1 base, the J end lost 5 bases, and 3 bases lay between the germline ends. The CDR3 has 11 residues. Germline-derived CDR1 and CDR2 are SGHKS and YYEKEE (reference sequence). For the CDR3, the DNA is TGTGCCAGCAGCTTGCGTTATGGCTACACCTTC. It codes for CASSLRYGYTF.

V usage is TRBV5-6 and J usage is TRBJ2-7; 8 bases agree with TRBD2. This CDR3 spans 16 amino acids. V lost 0 bases, J lost 6 bases, and 11 bases stayed unmatched. Germline lookup yields CDR1 SGHDT and CDR2 YYEEEE. The CDR3 DNA is TGTGCCAGCAGCTTGGCCGCATTGCGGGGGGTCTCCGAGCAGTACTTC. This encodes CASSLAALRGVSEQYF.

The chain uses TRBV6-6 and TRBJ1-4; D is undetermined. CDR1 is MNHNY, CDR2 SVGAGI, per germline (reference sequence). The CDR3 runs 13 residues. V was cut by 4 bases and J by 7 bases, with 10 bases left in between. CDR3 coding DNA: TGTGCCAGCAGTTGGTCAGGCGTTGAAAAACTGTTTTTT. Amino acid sequence: CASSWSGVEKLFF.

The V and J genes are TRBV5-1 and TRBJ1-4; tentatively, D is TRBD1 (5 bases). The CDR3 consists of 12 residues. The germline V gene has CDR1 SGHRS and CDR2 YFSETQ. Trimming removed 7 bases at V and 8 bases at J, with 12 bases between. The CDR3 DNA follows: TGCGCCAGCGGGGACTTGGGGGAAAAACTGTTTTTT. Its protein is CASGDLGEKLFF.

The chain employs TRBV14 and TRBJ2-5, with a weak D call TRBD1 (6 bases). V was trimmed by 0 bases and J by 5 bases, leaving 10 bases between them. Germline assignment: CDR1 SGHDN and CDR2 FVKESK. The CDR3 is 14 residues long. CDR3 DNA sequence: TGTGCCAGCAGCCAAGAGCAGGGGCAGGAGACCCAGTACTTC. Protein product: CASSQEQGQETQYF.

The rearrangement joins TRBV11-2 to TRBJ2-3; 7 bases line up with TRBD2. Germline V gives CDR1 SGHAT, CDR2 FQNNGV. The V and J ends lost 2 bases and 0 bases, in that order; junction bases with no gene match: 5. The CDR3 sequence is 16 residues long. CDR3 nucleotides: TGTGCCAGCAGCTTACCTAGCGGTACTAGCACAGATACGCAGTATTTT. Protein sequence: CASSLPSGTSTDTQYF.

The chain employs TRBV6-4 and TRBJ2-1; 12 bases agree with TRBD2. V gave up 5 bases and J gave up 4 bases; unmatched junction bases: 3. From germline, CDR1 is MRHNA and CDR2 SNTAGT. This CDR3 spans 15 amino acids. DNA for the CDR3: TGTGCCAGCAGTCTTACTAGCGGGGGGTACAATGAGCAGTTCTTC. It is translated as CASSLTSGGYNEQFF.

The V and J genes are TRBV5-8 and TRBJ2-3, with TRBD2 matching 13 bases. J was trimmed by 1 base and V by 4 bases; bases with no gene match: 3. CDR3 length: 16 residues. Germline values: CDR1 SGHTS, CDR2 YDEGEE. The CDR3 coding sequence is TGTGCCAGCAGCGGGGGACTAGCGGGACGCACAGATACGCAGTATTTT. Amino acid sequence: CASSGGLAGRTDTQYF.

The chain joins TRBV19 to TRBJ1-5; 8 positions match TRBD1. Losses at the gene ends were 3 bases for V and 7 bases for J; bases not matched to a gene: 5. The CDR3 runs to 14 residues. Per the germline V gene, CDR1 is LNHDA and CDR2 is SQIVND (reference sequence). CDR3 sequence: CASSMATGAQPQHF. CDR3 coding DNA: TGTGCCAGTAGTATGGCGACAGGGGCCCAGCCCCAGCATTTT.

The J gene is TRBJ1-3, the V gene TRBV5-1; perhaps TRBD1 as D (6 bases). The CDR3 loop spans 15 amino acids. Per the germline V gene, CDR1 is SGHRS and CDR2 is YFSETQ. Trimming pared 2 bases from V and 0 bases from J, leaving 9 bases between. The CDR3 DNA follows: TGCGCCAGCAGCTTACAACAGGGCTCTGGAAACACCATATATTTT. This sequence encodes CASSLQQGSGNTIYF.